Listed below are T cell receptor beta chains from one sample, sequenced in a study of T-cell memory formation after mild COVID-19. Each CDR3 protein is one row after TCRdb ran MiXCR on the 5' RACE reads. Of roughly 86,000 distinct CDR3 sequences listed, about 12% are singletons. The sequencing input was PBMCs or a T cell subset sorted from them (not recorded which). All receptors come from an adult woman who had mild COVID-19 (a few samples of this study predate the infection). Cell type and time point are not known. The CDR3 runs from the conserved cysteine through the conserved F or W. D genes are given only for firm matches. Only part of the rows carry a size: once, few, many, or a class if the clone is expanded.

d_gene	j_gene	abundance	v_gene	CDR3aa	CDR3nt
.	TRBJ2-7	few	TRBV2	CASRAGGPAGEQYF	TGTGCCAGCAGAGCTGGGGGACCGGCGGGGGAGCAGTACTTC
.	TRBJ1-5	few	TRBV2	CASSEAGRGGQPQHF	TGTGCCAGCAGTGAAGCGGGGAGGGGAGGTCAGCCCCAGCATTTT
TRBD1	TRBJ2-7	.	TRBV6-5	CASRRQGLPYEQYF	TGTGCCAGCCGTCGACAGGGGTTACCCTACGAGCAGTACTTC
TRBD2	TRBJ2-3	few	TRBV7-9	CASGAGTSTDTQYF	TGTGCCAGTGGAGCGGGGACGAGCACAGATACGCAGTATTTT
.	TRBJ2-3	many	TRBV7-2	CASSLGSDFPAFTQYF	TGTGCCAGCAGCTTAGGTAGCGACTTCCCCGCGTTTACGCAGTATTTT
TRBD1	TRBJ2-7	few	TRBV7-8	CASSLVSGGAYEQYF	TGTGCCAGCAGCTTAGTATCAGGGGGCGCCTACGAGCAGTACTTC
TRBD2	TRBJ2-1	.	TRBV29-1	CSVDGTSVKTNEQFF	TGCAGCGTTGATGGGACTAGCGTTAAGACCAATGAGCAGTTCTTC
.	TRBJ2-3	.	TRBV6-1	CASQVGTGDTQYF	TGTGCCAGCCAAGTAGGGACGGGAGATACGCAGTATTTT
.	TRBJ1-1	.	TRBV15	CATRIHPFEAFF	TGTGCCACCCGGATCCACCCTTTTGAAGCTTTCTTT
.	TRBJ2-7	many	TRBV5-8	CASSLSGRGFSYEQYF	TGTGCCAGCAGCTTGAGTGGTCGCGGGTTCTCCTACGAGCAGTACTTC
.	TRBJ2-7	few	TRBV3-1	CASSQEFVGEHSYEQYF	TGTGCCAGCAGCCAAGAATTTGTGGGGGAACACTCCTACGAGCAGTACTTC
TRBD1	TRBJ2-7	.	TRBV11-3	CASSPLRRDREFSSYEQYF	TGTGCCAGCAGCCCTCTCCGCCGGGACAGGGAATTTAGCTCCTACGAGCAGTACTTC
.	TRBJ2-7	.	TRBV5-1	CASSLGGPLYEQYF	TGCGCCAGCAGCTTGGGGGGACCGCTCTACGAGCAGTACTTC
TRBD2	TRBJ2-5	many	TRBV4-2	CASSQDRGLAGGGETQYF	TGTGCCAGCAGCCAAGATCGAGGACTAGCGGGAGGCGGTGAGACCCAGTACTTC
.	TRBJ2-7	.	TRBV7-8	CASSFGWGYEQYF	TGTGCCAGCAGCTTCGGTTGGGGCTACGAGCAGTACTTC
.	TRBJ2-6	.	TRBV4-3	CASSQGKDLGANVLTF	TGCGCCAGCAGCCAAGGAAAGGATTTGGGGGCCAACGTCCTGACTTTC
TRBD1	TRBJ2-7	.	TRBV4-3	CASSQRQGTTYEQYF	TGCGCCAGCAGCCAGCGACAGGGGACCACCTACGAGCAGTACTTC
TRBD1	TRBJ2-7	many	TRBV12-3/TRBV12-4	CASSSSDRGPEQYF	TGTGCCAGCAGTTCATCGGACAGGGGACCCGAGCAGTACTTC
.	TRBJ2-7	.	TRBV7-9	CASSLLWDEQYF	TGTGCCAGCAGCTTACTATGGGACGAGCAGTACTTC
.	TRBJ2-4	few	TRBV11-2	CASSLMWGARILENIQYF	TGTGCCAGCAGCTTAATGTGGGGGGCGAGAATTCTTGAAAACATTCAGTACTTC
.	TRBJ2-2	.	TRBV21-1	CASNLSGFINSGELFF	TGTGCCAGCAACCTTAGCGGGTTCATCAATTCCGGGGAGCTGTTTTTT
TRBD2	TRBJ2-2	few	TRBV13	CASSILAANTGELFF	TGTGCCAGCAGCATCCTAGCGGCGAACACCGGGGAGCTGTTTTTT
.	TRBJ1-6	.	TRBV6-5	CASSRRQSSYNSPLHF	TGTGCCAGCAGTCGCCGACAGAGCTCCTATAATTCACCCCTCCACTTT
TRBD1	TRBJ2-7	.	TRBV7-9	CASSSSTGVGYEQYF	TGTGCCAGCAGCTCCTCGACAGGGGTTGGATACGAGCAGTACTTC
.	TRBJ2-7	few	TRBV4-1	CASSQGQAYEQYF	TGCGCCAGCAGCCAGGGACAAGCCTACGAGCAGTACTTC
.	TRBJ1-5	many	TRBV28	CASQFGLAGQRPQHF	TGTGCCAGCCAGTTTGGGTTGGCAGGTCAGAGGCCCCAGCATTTT
TRBD2	TRBJ2-5	few	TRBV13	CASSSGLAGGQETQYF	TGTGCCAGCAGCTCCGGACTAGCGGGGGGCCAAGAGACCCAGTACTTC
TRBD1	TRBJ2-7	few	TRBV4-1	CASSLRDSYEQYF	TGCGCCAGCAGCCTCCGGGACAGTTACGAGCAGTACTTC
TRBD2	TRBJ2-3	.	TRBV30	CAWSVTSGYSTDTQYF	TGTGCCTGGAGTGTCACTAGCGGCTATAGCACAGATACGCAGTATTTT
.	TRBJ2-2	.	TRBV4-1	CASSRGVSEPGELFF	TGCGCCAGCAGCCGGGGGGTCTCGGAACCTGGGGAGCTGTTTTTT
TRBD2	TRBJ2-5	.	TRBV12-3/TRBV12-4	CASSLGVAGPQETQYF	TGTGCCAGCAGTCTAGGGGTAGCGGGCCCCCAAGAGACCCAGTACTTC
.	TRBJ2-6	many	TRBV6-2/TRBV6-3	CASSWEDSGANVLTF	TGTGCCAGCTCCTGGGAGGACTCTGGGGCCAACGTCCTGACTTTC
.	TRBJ2-7	.	TRBV20-1	CSASAGTDLGEQYF	TGCAGTGCTAGTGCCGGGACGGACCTAGGGGAGCAGTACTTC
.	TRBJ2-1	few	TRBV6-6	CASSYSLGEEQFF	TGTGCCAGCAGTTACTCTCTAGGGGAGGAGCAGTTCTTC
.	TRBJ1-6	.	TRBV11-2	CASSLGTIEGDSPLHF	TGTGCCAGCAGCCTCGGGACAATTGAGGGCGATTCACCCCTCCACTTT
TRBD2	TRBJ2-1	.	TRBV24-1	CATRTGTSVEQFF	TGTGCCACCAGGACCGGGACTAGCGTTGAGCAGTTCTTC
.	TRBJ1-1	.	TRBV5-1	CASSLASPWEKPNTEAFF	TGCGCCAGCAGCTTGGCCTCTCCGTGGGAAAAACCGAACACTGAAGCTTTCTTT
TRBD2	TRBJ2-3	.	TRBV11-3	CASSPLTSGSYTQYF	TGTGCCAGCAGCCCCCTGACTAGCGGGAGTTATACGCAGTATTTT
.	TRBJ1-2	.	TRBV4-1	CASSQDRRGGYGYTF	TGCGCCAGCAGCCAAGATCGCCGGGGTGGTTATGGCTACACCTTC
TRBD2	TRBJ2-7	medium-sized	TRBV4-1	CASSHPGLAGGPLSYEQYF	TGCGCCAGCAGCCACCCGGGACTAGCGGGGGGGCCCCTCTCGTACGAGCAGTACTTC
TRBD2	TRBJ2-1	few	TRBV3-1	CASSQEPLAGGNEQFF	TGTGCCAGCAGCCAAGAACCACTAGCGGGAGGCAATGAGCAGTTCTTC
.	TRBJ2-2	.	TRBV4-1	CASSQEEVVTGELFF	TGCGCCAGCAGCCAAGAAGAGGTCGTCACCGGGGAGCTGTTTTTT
.	TRBJ2-2	.	TRBV19	CASTFGSRTGELFF	TGTGCCAGTACTTTTGGGAGCCGAACCGGGGAGCTGTTTTTT
.	TRBJ2-7	few	TRBV2	CASKTAEQYF	TGTGCCAGCAAGACAGCCGAGCAATACTTC
TRBD1	TRBJ2-7	.	TRBV4-1	CASSQAHQGASSYEQYF	TGCGCCAGCAGCCAGGCACACCAGGGGGCTTCTTCCTACGAGCAGTACTTC
TRBD1	TRBJ1-1	.	TRBV29-1	CSGNRGDTEAFF	TGCAGCGGGAACAGGGGGGACACTGAAGCTTTCTTT
TRBD1	TRBJ2-2	.	TRBV5-1	CASSSPGQAEGVGELFF	TGCGCCAGCAGCTCTCCCGGACAGGCCGAGGGAGTTGGGGAGCTGTTTTTT
.	TRBJ2-5	many	TRBV5-6	CASSFGDNSAQYF	TGTGCCAGCAGCTTCGGGGACAATAGCGCCCAGTACTTC
.	TRBJ2-5	few	TRBV6-5	CASSYRHSSRETQYF	TGTGCCAGCAGTTACAGGCATAGTTCCCGAGAGACCCAGTACTTC
TRBD1	TRBJ2-2	few	TRBV7-9	CASSSPRGTGLPGELFF	TGTGCCAGCAGCTCACCGCGGGGGACAGGGTTACCCGGGGAGCTGTTTTTT
TRBD2	TRBJ2-2	.	TRBV9	CASSVGDSGRLGELFF	TGTGCCAGCAGCGTAGGAGATAGCGGGAGGTTGGGGGAGCTGTTTTTT
.	TRBJ2-7	.	TRBV20-1	CSARPGTGYEQYF	TGCAGTGCTCGCCCTGGGACTGGCTACGAGCAGTACTTC
.	TRBJ2-3	.	TRBV5-1	CASSLVGESTDTQYF	TGCGCCAGCAGCTTGGTGGGGGAAAGCACAGATACGCAGTATTTT